This TCR beta chain is drawn from a study of T cell responses to AZD1222 COVID-19 vaccine. For the study at large: It was second doses at about 4 or about 12 weeks that were pooled.

About this clone itself: Its specificity is unknown.

Profiled with immunoSEQ multiplex PCR; TCRdb holds only in-frame clones, not every one. The sample lists 85,000 to 130,000 clones; over 75% were seen once. There are 16 residues in the CDR3. Per germline, CDR1 PRHDT and CDR2 FYEKMQ (reference sequence). V was clipped by 5 bases and J by 4 bases, with 17 bases between them. Findings and caveats of the study: A mostly white British donor set with more females was recruited, and clonal diversity was possibly underestimated. Repertoire sampling was restricted to post-peak T cell response timepoints.

The chain employs TRBV13 and TRBJ1-4; unclear D gene. The specimen was peripheral blood, collected on day 0 of AZD1222 vaccination. The receptor's source is an adult in good health. The CDR3 region is CASSPRGRGFNEKLFF. The CDR3 DNA reads TGTGCCAGCAGCCCCAGAGGTCGGGGTTTTAATGAAAAACTGTTTTTT.